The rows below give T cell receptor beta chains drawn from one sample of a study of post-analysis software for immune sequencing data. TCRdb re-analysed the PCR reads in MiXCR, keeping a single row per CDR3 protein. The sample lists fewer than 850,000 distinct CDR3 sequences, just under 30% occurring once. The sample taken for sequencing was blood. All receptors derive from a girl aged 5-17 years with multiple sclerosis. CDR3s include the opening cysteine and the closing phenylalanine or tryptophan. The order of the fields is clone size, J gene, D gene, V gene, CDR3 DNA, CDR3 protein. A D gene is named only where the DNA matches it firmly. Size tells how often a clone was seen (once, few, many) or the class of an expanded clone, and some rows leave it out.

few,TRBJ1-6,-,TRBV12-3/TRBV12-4,TGTGCCAGCAGTTTAGGCGCGGCCTATAATTCACCCCTCCACTTT,CASSLGAAYNSPLHF
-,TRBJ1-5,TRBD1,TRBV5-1,TGTGCCAGCAGTTTAGGGGACAGGGGCGATCAGCCCCAGCATTTT,CASSLGDRGDQPQHF
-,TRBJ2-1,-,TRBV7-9,TGTGCCAGCAGCTTCTCGTGGCGAACTGAGTACAATGAGCAGTTCTTC,CASSFSWRTEYNEQFF
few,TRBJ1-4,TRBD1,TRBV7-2,TGTGCCAGCAGCCCCACCGGGACAGGGGGTGAAAAACTGTTTTTT,CASSPTGTGGEKLFF
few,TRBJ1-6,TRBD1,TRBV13,TGTGCCAGCGGATCTACAAGGACAGGGGCGGTTGCAAATTCACCCCTCCACTTT,CASGSTRTGAVANSPLHF
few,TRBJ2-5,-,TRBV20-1,TGCAGTGCTAGAGATCCTTCAGGGGGGAACCAAGAGACCCAGTACTTC,CSARDPSGGNQETQYF
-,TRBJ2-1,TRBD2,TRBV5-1,TGCGCCAGCAGCCGCGGCCGGGACTACGTCAAGGAGCAGTTCTTC,CASSRGRDYVKEQFF
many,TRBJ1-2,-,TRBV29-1,TGCAGCGTTGACGAGAGGGGAGATGGCTACACCTTC,CSVDERGDGYTF
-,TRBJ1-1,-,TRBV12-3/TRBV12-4,TGTGCCAGCAGTTTAATGGGGGGATCGAACACTGAAGCTTTCTTT,CASSLMGGSNTEAFF
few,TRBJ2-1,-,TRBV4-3,TGCGCCAGCAGCCAAGTTCCCGGGAGTATATATGAGCAGTTCTTC,CASSQVPGSIYEQFF
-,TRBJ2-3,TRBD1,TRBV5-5,TGTGCCAGCAGCCAACCAGGGACAGGGGTCGAAGATACGCAGTATTTT,CASSQPGTGVEDTQYF
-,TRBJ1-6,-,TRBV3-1,TGTGCCAGCAGCCAAGATCGGGGGGTTTCACCCCCCCACTTT,CASSQDRGVSPPHF
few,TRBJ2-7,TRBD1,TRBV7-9,TGTGCCAGCAGCTCGGGACAGGCGCACGAGCAGTACTTC,CASSSGQAHEQYF
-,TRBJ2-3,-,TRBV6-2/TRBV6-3,TGTGCCAGCGGGAGGTGGACGCTGGATAGCAAAGATACGCAGTATTTT,CASGRWTLDSKDTQYF
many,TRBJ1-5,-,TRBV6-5,TGTGCCAGCAGTTACGGGCGGAATCAGCCCCAGCATTTT,CASSYGRNQPQHF
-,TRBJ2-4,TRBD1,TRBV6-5,TGTGCCAGCAGTTACTCGAGGCCAGGGGGAAGAAACATTCAGTACTTC,CASSYSRPGGRNIQYF
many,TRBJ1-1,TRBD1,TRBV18,TGTGCCAGCAGCCGACAGGGAGGGACTGAAGCTTTCTTT,CASSRQGGTEAFF
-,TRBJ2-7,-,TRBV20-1,TGCAGTGCTAGGGACCAGAGGGGTGCCCTCGAGCAGTACTTC,CSARDQRGALEQYF
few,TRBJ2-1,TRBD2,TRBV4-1,TGCGCCAGCAGCCAGGTGGCTAGCGGGGGGGTTCAGAATGAGCAGTTCTTC,CASSQVASGGVQNEQFF
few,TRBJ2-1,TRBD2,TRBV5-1,TGCGCCAGCGGACCTAGCGGGGTAACCTACAATGAGCAGTTCTTC,CASGPSGVTYNEQFF
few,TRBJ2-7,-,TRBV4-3,TGCGCCAGCAGCCAAGGGGGCAGTAGCGGATACGAGCAGTACTTC,CASSQGGSSGYEQYF
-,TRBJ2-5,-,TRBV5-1,TGCGCCAGCAGCTTCCGGGACAAAAAAGAGACCCAGTACTTC,CASSFRDKKETQYF